The rows below give T cell receptor beta chains drawn from one sample of a study of blood T cell repertoires in COVID-19. Sequencing used immunoSEQ multiplex PCR; TCRdb keeps in-frame clones, though not all of them. The sample includes tens of thousands of clones, 70% to 90% of them seen just once. Sequences were obtained from peripheral blood. These receptors were collected from a man aged 65-85 years with acute or convalescent COVID-19. The CDR3 runs from the conserved cysteine through the conserved F or W. The order of the fields is clone size, V gene, J gene, D gene, CDR3 protein, CDR3 DNA. The D gene is left open where the match is weak. Clone sizes are given selectively: once, few, many, or a class where the clone is expanded.

clone size: once; V gene: TRBV2; J gene: TRBJ2-1; D gene: TRBD2; CDR3 protein: CASSGSGGRGNEQFF; CDR3 DNA: TGTGCCAGCAGTGGTAGCGGGGGTCGGGGCAATGAGCAGTTCTTC
clone size: NA; V gene: TRBV10-3; J gene: TRBJ2-3; D gene: NA; CDR3 protein: CAISRGSGTDTQYF; CDR3 DNA: TGTGCCATCAGCCGGGGGTCAGGCACAGATACGCAGTATTTT
clone size: NA; V gene: TRBV11-2; J gene: TRBJ2-7; D gene: NA; CDR3 protein: CASSFRLTHSYEQYF; CDR3 DNA: TGTGCCAGCAGCTTCCGCTTGACTCACTCCTACGAGCAGTACTTC
clone size: NA; V gene: TRBV29-1; J gene: TRBJ2-1; D gene: TRBD1; CDR3 protein: CSARTGSQEQFF; CDR3 DNA: TGCAGCGCCCGGACAGGCTCCCAGGAGCAGTTCTTC
clone size: NA; V gene: TRBV10-2; J gene: TRBJ2-7; D gene: NA; CDR3 protein: CASRLRGYEQYF; CDR3 DNA: TGCGCCAGCAGACTAAGGGGCTACGAGCAGTACTTC
clone size: NA; V gene: TRBV3-1/TRBV3-2; J gene: TRBJ1-2; D gene: NA; CDR3 protein: CASSQVIANYGYTF; CDR3 DNA: TGTGCCAGCAGCCAAGTCATAGCTAACTATGGCTACACCTTC
clone size: NA; V gene: TRBV6-1; J gene: TRBJ2-7; D gene: TRBD2; CDR3 protein: CASSEGGSSYEQYF; CDR3 DNA: TGTGCCAGCAGTGAGGGGGGGAGCTCCTACGAGCAGTACTTC
clone size: NA; V gene: TRBV2; J gene: TRBJ1-1; D gene: NA; CDR3 protein: CASSTLASGNTEAFF; CDR3 DNA: TGTGCCAGCAGTACACTCGCCTCGGGGAACACTGAAGCTTTCTTT
clone size: NA; V gene: TRBV28; J gene: TRBJ1-4; D gene: TRBD1; CDR3 protein: CASSLQGAGDNEKLFF; CDR3 DNA: TGTGCCAGCAGTTTACAGGGGGCCGGGGATAATGAAAAACTGTTTTTT
clone size: NA; V gene: TRBV5-4; J gene: TRBJ1-6; D gene: TRBD1; CDR3 protein: CASSLEGAQWNSPLHF; CDR3 DNA: TGTGCCAGCAGCTTGGAGGGGGCGCAGTGGAATTCACCCCTCCACTTT
clone size: NA; V gene: TRBV3-1/TRBV3-2; J gene: TRBJ1-2; D gene: TRBD1; CDR3 protein: CASGQGGLGGYTF; CDR3 DNA: TGTGCCAGCGGACAGGGTGGGCTTGGCGGCTACACCTTC
clone size: NA; V gene: TRBV7-9; J gene: TRBJ1-2; D gene: TRBD1; CDR3 protein: CASGILTGAKGYTF; CDR3 DNA: TGTGCCAGTGGGATTCTGACAGGGGCCAAAGGCTACACCTTC
clone size: NA; V gene: TRBV18; J gene: TRBJ1-5; D gene: NA; CDR3 protein: CASSGSGSNQPQHF; CDR3 DNA: TGTGCCAGCTCCGGGTCGGGGAGCAATCAGCCCCAGCATTTT